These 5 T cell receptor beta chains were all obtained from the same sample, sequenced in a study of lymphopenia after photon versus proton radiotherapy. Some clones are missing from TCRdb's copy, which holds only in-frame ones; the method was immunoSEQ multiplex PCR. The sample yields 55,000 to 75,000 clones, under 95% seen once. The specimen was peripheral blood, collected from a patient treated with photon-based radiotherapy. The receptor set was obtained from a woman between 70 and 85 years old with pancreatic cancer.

The CDR3: CASSRRFTSGSPGGELFF. The CDR3 nucleotides read TGCGCCAGCAGCCGCAGATTTACTAGCGGCTCACCTGGGGGGGAGCTGTTTTTT. This chain connects TRBV4-3 to TRBJ2-2; 8 nucleotides align to TRBD2. This CDR3 spans 18 amino acids. V trimming: 4 bases; J trimming: 8 bases; junction bases outside the gene matches: 18. CDR1 is LGHNA, CDR2 YSLEER, per germline.

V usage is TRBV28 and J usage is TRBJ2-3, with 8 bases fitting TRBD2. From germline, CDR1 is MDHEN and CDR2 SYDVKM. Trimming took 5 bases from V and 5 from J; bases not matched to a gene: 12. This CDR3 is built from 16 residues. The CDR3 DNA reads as TGTGCCAGCAGTAGCCCCTACGGGAGGGCAGGAGATACGCAGTATTTT. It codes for CASSSPYGRAGDTQYF. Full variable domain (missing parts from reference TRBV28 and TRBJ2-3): DVKVTQSSRYLVKRTGEKVFLECVQDMDHENMFWYRQDPGLGLRLIYFSYDVKMKEKGDIPEGYSVSREKKERFSLILESASTNQTSMYLCASSSPYGRAGDTQYFGPGTRLTVL.

The CDR3 nucleotides are TGTGCCAGCAGCGGGGGACAGAATAATTCACCCCTCCACTTT. It specifies CASSGGQNNSPLHF. The chain carries TRBV9 and TRBJ1-6; 7 nucleotides agree with TRBD1. The CDR3 contains 14 residues. CDR1 is SGDLS, CDR2 YYNGEE, per germline. V gave up 3 bases and J gave up 5 bases; unmatched junction bases: 2.

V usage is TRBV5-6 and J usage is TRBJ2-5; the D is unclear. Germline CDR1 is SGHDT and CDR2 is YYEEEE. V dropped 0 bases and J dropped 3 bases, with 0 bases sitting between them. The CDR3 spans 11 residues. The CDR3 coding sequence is TGTGCCAGCAGCTTGGAAGAGACCCAGTACTTC. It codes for CASSLEETQYF.

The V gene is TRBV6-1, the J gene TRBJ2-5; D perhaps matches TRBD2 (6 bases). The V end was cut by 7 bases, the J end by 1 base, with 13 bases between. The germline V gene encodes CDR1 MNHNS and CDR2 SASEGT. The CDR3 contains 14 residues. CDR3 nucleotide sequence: TGTGCCAGCACTACACGGACTACCCAAGAGACCCAGTACTTC. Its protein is CASTTRTTQETQYF.